This T cell receptor (beta chain) was captured by sequencing in a study of shared clonotypes between healthy human individuals. Whole-study findings and limits: Sorted-subset samples were not fully sequenced, rarefaction indicated.

Germline CDR1 reads SSHAT; CDR2 reads FNYEAQ (reference sequence). This CDR3 comprises 13 residues. Concerning this clone: The antigen remains unidentified. At one end, the junction sequence differs from germline, possibly due to a read error.

TCRdb's table, derived via immunoSEQ multiplex PCR, lists solely in-frame clones and lacks some. The sample lists more than 1.2 million clones; about 98.5% were seen once. This chain joins TRBV7-7 and TRBJ2-3; D is perhaps TRBD2 (6 bases). The sample taken for sequencing was naive CD4+ T cells sorted from blood. Specified subset: CD45RA+ positively selected. This TCR derives from a man younger than 40 in good health. The chain's CDR3 is CASSWRVTDTQYF. CDR3 bases: TGTGCTAGCAGCTGGAGGGTCACAGATACGCAGTATTTT. The full variable domain, in which reference TRBV7-7 and TRBJ2-3 provide the parts outside the CDR3, is GAGVSQSPRYKVTKRGQDVTLRCDPISSHATLYWYQQALGQGPEFLTYFNYEAQPDKSGLPSDRFSAERPEGSISTLTIQRTEQRDSAMYRCASSWRVTDTQYFGPGTRLTVL.